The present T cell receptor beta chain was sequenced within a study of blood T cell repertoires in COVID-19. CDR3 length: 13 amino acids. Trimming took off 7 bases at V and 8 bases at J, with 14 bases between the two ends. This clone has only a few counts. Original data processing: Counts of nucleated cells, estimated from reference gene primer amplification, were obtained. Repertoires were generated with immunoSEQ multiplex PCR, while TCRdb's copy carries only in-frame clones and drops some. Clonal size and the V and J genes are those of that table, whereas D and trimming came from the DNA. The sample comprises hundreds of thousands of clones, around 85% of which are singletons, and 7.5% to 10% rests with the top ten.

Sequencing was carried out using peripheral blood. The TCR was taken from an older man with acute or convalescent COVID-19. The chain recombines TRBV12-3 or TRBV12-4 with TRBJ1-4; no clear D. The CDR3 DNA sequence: TGTGCCAGCACCTTAGGGCCGGGAGAAAAACTGTTTTTT. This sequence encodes CASTLGPGEKLFF.